The rows below give T cell receptor beta chains drawn from one sample of a study of cytomegalovirus exposure and HLA in healthy donors. The table came from immunoSEQ multiplex PCR; TCRdb's copy has only in-frame clones and leaves some out. The data contain over 80,000 clones, over 75% of them singletons. Specimen: PBMCs. These receptors all come from a man aged 40-49 years in good health and CMV-seropositive. CDR3s include the opening cysteine and the closing phenylalanine or tryptophan. Each record gives: CDR3 protein, CDR3 DNA, clone size, D gene, V gene, J gene. D genes are given only for firm matches. Only some rows state a clone size, as once, few, many or a class for expanded clones.

CDR3: CASSQERRFYYNEQFF
DNA: TGCGCCAGCAGCCAAGAGCGGAGGTTCTACTACAATGAGCAGTTCTTC
size: NA
D: NA
V: TRBV4-1
J: TRBJ2-1

CDR3: CASSLRGGNTIYF
DNA: TGTGCCAGCAGCTTGCGGGGAGGAAACACCATATATTTT
size: once
D: NA
V: TRBV5-4
J: TRBJ1-3

CDR3: CASSNRRGDQPQHF
DNA: TGTGCCAGTAGTAACCGCAGGGGGGATCAGCCCCAGCATTTT
size: NA
D: TRBD1
V: TRBV19
J: TRBJ1-5

CDR3: CASSIDSGNQPQHF
DNA: TGTGCCAGTAGTATAGACTCGGGGAATCAGCCCCAGCATTTT
size: few
D: NA
V: TRBV19
J: TRBJ1-5

CDR3: CASSIGGGWISYNEQFF
DNA: TGTGCCAGTAGTATAGGGGGAGGGTGGATATCCTACAATGAGCAGTTCTTC
size: few
D: TRBD2
V: TRBV19
J: TRBJ2-1

CDR3: CAWSQGGTIGNTQYF
DNA: TGTGCCTGGAGTCAAGGGGGGACTATCGGGAATACGCAGTATTTT
size: NA
D: NA
V: TRBV30
J: TRBJ2-3

CDR3: CASSLRALQETQYF
DNA: TGTGCCAGCAGCCTCAGGGCCCTTCAAGAGACCCAGTACTTC
size: NA
D: NA
V: TRBV2
J: TRBJ2-5

CDR3: CASSLLAGGGETQYF
DNA: TGTGCCAGCAGTCTATTAGCGGGAGGGGGGGAGACCCAGTACTTC
size: NA
D: TRBD2
V: TRBV28
J: TRBJ2-5

CDR3: CASSSTFSYGYTF
DNA: TGTGCCAGCAGCTCCACTTTCTCCTATGGCTACACCTTC
size: NA
D: NA
V: TRBV7-2
J: TRBJ1-2

CDR3: CASSPASGGYNEQFF
DNA: TGTGCCAGCAGCCCTGCGAGCGGGGGATACAATGAGCAGTTCTTC
size: NA
D: TRBD2
V: TRBV11-2
J: TRBJ2-1

CDR3: CASSVGRTREQYF
DNA: TGTGCCAGCAGTGTTGGACGGACTCGGGAGCAGTACTTC
size: NA
D: NA
V: TRBV6-6
J: TRBJ2-7

CDR3: CASSERDRVAYGYTF
DNA: TGTGCCAGCTCCGAAAGGGACAGGGTCGCCTATGGCTACACCTTC
size: NA
D: TRBD1
V: TRBV18
J: TRBJ1-2

CDR3: CASSVSQGNEKLFF
DNA: TGTGCCAGCAGCGTAAGTCAGGGAAATGAAAAACTGTTTTTT
size: NA
D: NA
V: TRBV9
J: TRBJ1-4

CDR3: CAWSVGASTNEKLFF
DNA: TGTGCCTGGAGTGTGGGAGCCTCAACTAATGAAAAACTGTTTTTT
size: NA
D: NA
V: TRBV30
J: TRBJ1-4

CDR3: CASSQDRGGLNTIYF
DNA: TGTGCCAGCTCACAAGACAGGGGAGGACTAAACACCATATATTTT
size: NA
D: TRBD1
V: TRBV18
J: TRBJ1-3